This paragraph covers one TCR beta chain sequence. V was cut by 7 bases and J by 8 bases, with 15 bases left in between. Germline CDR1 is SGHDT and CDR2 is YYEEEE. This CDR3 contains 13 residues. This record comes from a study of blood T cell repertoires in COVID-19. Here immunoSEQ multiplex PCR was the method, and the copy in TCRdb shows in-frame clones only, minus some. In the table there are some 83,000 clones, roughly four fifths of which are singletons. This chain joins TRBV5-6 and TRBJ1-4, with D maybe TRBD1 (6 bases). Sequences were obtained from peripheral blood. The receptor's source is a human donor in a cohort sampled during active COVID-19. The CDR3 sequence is CASGPRGAEKLFF. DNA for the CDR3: TGTGCCAGCGGTCCCCGGGGGGCGGAAAAACTGTTTTTT.